This TCR beta chain was sequenced in a study of blood T cell repertoires in COVID-19. Whole-study context: Acute and convalescent COVID-19 specimens originated in the United States, Italy and Spain. Nucleic acid was either cDNA or gDNA, and it came from T cells, B-cell-depleted T cells, or PBMCs.

Authors' analysis steps: Amplified reference gene primers provided the basis for estimating nucleated cell counts. Libraries were prepared by immunoSEQ multiplex PCR; TCRdb keeps only in-frame clonotypes and omits some of them. The V and J calls and clone size are taken from that table; D and trimming were inferred from the DNA. The table includes fewer than 50,000 clones, 90% detected once. Germline lookup yields CDR1 LGHDT and CDR2 YNNKEL (reference sequence). The CDR3 length is 14 residues. Trimming took off 3 bases at V and 0 bases at J, with 6 bases between the two ends. Sample: peripheral blood. The sequence derives from a man in his 60s with active or convalescent COVID-19. This chain connects TRBV3-1 (or the pseudogene TRBV3-2) to TRBJ1-3; no firm D call. In nucleotides, the CDR3 is TGTGCCAGCAGCCATAGGAGCTCTGGAAACACCATATATTTT. Residues: CASSHRSSGNTIYF.